This is a list of T cell receptor beta chains from one sample in a study of cytomegalovirus exposure and HLA in healthy donors. Assay used: immunoSEQ multiplex PCR; TCRdb lists only in-frame clones, some missing. The sample includes approximately 260,000 clones, approximately 83% of them seen just once. The sample consisted of PBMCs. These receptors came from a woman younger than 45 in good health and CMV-seropositive. Each CDR3 is given with its conserved first and last residue. A D gene is named only where the DNA matches it firmly. Rows may omit the clone size; those that give it use once, few, many or a size class.

D gene	V gene	J gene	clone size	CDR3 protein	CDR3 DNA
-	TRBV12-2	TRBJ2-2	-	CASRFAQELNTGELFF	TGTGCAAGTCGCTTTGCACAGGAGCTGAACACCGGGGAGCTGTTTTTT
TRBD1	TRBV9	TRBJ2-1	-	CASSGGTGGPYNEQFF	TGTGCCAGCAGCGGGGGGACAGGGGGTCCCTACAATGAGCAGTTCTTC
-	TRBV11-3	TRBJ1-2	-	CASSLDEDLERQGAYGYTF	TGTGCCAGCAGCTTAGATGAGGACCTCGAGCGCCAAGGGGCCTATGGCTACACCTTC
TRBD1	TRBV27	TRBJ2-7	once	CASSLRDRSLNEQYF	TGTGCCAGCAGTTTACGGGACAGATCACTTAACGAGCAGTACTTC
-	TRBV30	TRBJ1-1	-	CAWSVSMSVAFF	TGTGCCTGGAGTGTATCTATGAGTGTAGCTTTCTTT
TRBD2	TRBV2	TRBJ2-7	-	CATSGTSGYEQYF	TGTGCCACTTCCGGGACTAGCGGGTACGAGCAGTACTTC
TRBD1	TRBV28	TRBJ2-7	-	CASSFSTGSYYEQYF	TGTGCCAGCAGTTTCTCGACAGGGTCCTACTACGAGCAGTACTTC
TRBD1	TRBV6-5	TRBJ2-7	-	CASSIYRGTYEQYF	TGTGCCAGCAGCATATACAGGGGGACCTACGAGCAGTACTTC
TRBD1	TRBV5-1	TRBJ2-2	-	CASSPDRGDTGELFF	TGCGCCAGCAGCCCCGACAGGGGTGACACCGGGGAGCTGTTTTTT
TRBD2	TRBV5-5	TRBJ2-3	-	CASSRSGRDTDTQYF	TGTGCCAGCAGCCGTAGCGGGAGAGACACAGATACGCAGTATTTT
TRBD2	TRBV4-1	TRBJ2-2	-	CASSHPDGREGHTGELFF	TGCGCCAGCAGCCACCCTGATGGGCGGGAGGGACACACCGGGGAGCTGTTTTTT
TRBD1	TRBV5-1	TRBJ2-5	-	CASSLAGTGGERETQYF	TGCGCCAGCAGCTTAGCCGGGACAGGGGGCGAAAGGGAGACCCAGTACTTC
TRBD2	TRBV15	TRBJ2-6	-	CATSRDRLAGVGGANVLTF	TGTGCCACCAGCAGAGATCGACTAGCGGGAGTGGGTGGGGCCAACGTCCTGACTTTC
TRBD1	TRBV7-2	TRBJ2-7	-	CASSSGQAITYEQYF	TGTGCCAGCAGCTCGGGACAGGCTATTACCTACGAGCAGTACTTC
TRBD1	TRBV28	TRBJ2-7	once	CASSLGGPGGSEQYF	TGTGCCAGCAGTTTAGGGGGACCAGGGGGCTCCGAGCAGTACTTC
TRBD1	TRBV11-2	TRBJ1-4	-	CASSFWRDRGREKLFF	TGTGCCAGCAGCTTTTGGCGGGACAGGGGGAGAGAAAAACTGTTTTTT
TRBD2	TRBV15	TRBJ2-7	-	CATSLSGQNLGTSRAYEQYF	TGTGCCACCAGTCTGAGCGGACAAAACCTAGGGACTAGTAGGGCGTACGAGCAGTACTTC
-	TRBV30	TRBJ2-1	once	CAWSDAGLYNEQFF	TGTGCCTGGAGTGACGCTGGACTATACAATGAGCAGTTCTTC
-	TRBV7-9	TRBJ1-4	-	CASSSRLEQVTTNEKLFF	TGTGCCAGCAGCTCCAGGCTCGAACAGGTCACAACTAATGAAAAACTGTTTTTT
-	TRBV5-1	TRBJ2-3	-	CASSLGLATDTQYF	TGCGCCAGCAGCTTGGGTCTAGCAACAGATACGCAGTATTTT
-	TRBV6-1	TRBJ1-1	-	CASTRRVMFEAFF	TGTGCCAGCACTCGCAGGGTTATGTTTGAAGCTTTCTTT
-	TRBV4-2	TRBJ2-5	-	CASSQDPGVGGLETQYF	TGTGCCAGCAGCCAAGATCCCGGGGTGGGGGGATTGGAGACCCAGTACTTC
TRBD1	TRBV28	TRBJ2-7	few	CASSSGTGIYEQYF	TGTGCCAGCAGTTCCGGGACAGGGATCTACGAGCAGTACTTC
TRBD1	TRBV7-9	TRBJ1-5	-	CASSSTTGEGQPQHF	TGTGCCAGCAGCTCCACGACAGGGGAGGGTCAGCCCCAGCATTTT
TRBD1	TRBV18	TRBJ1-4	-	CASSPKDRGRLEKLFF	TGTGCCAGCTCACCAAAGGACAGGGGGCGCTTGGAAAAACTGTTTTTT
TRBD1	TRBV19	TRBJ2-7	-	CASSNEQGAYEQYF	TGTGCCAGTAGTAATGAGCAGGGGGCCTACGAGCAGTACTTC
TRBD1	TRBV28	TRBJ1-4	-	CASSGDRGEEKLFF	TGTGCCAGCAGTGGGGACAGGGGAGAGGAAAAACTGTTTTTT
-	TRBV19	TRBJ1-3	-	CASSVSTGGNTIYF	TGTGCCAGTAGCGTATCAACGGGAGGAAACACCATATATTTT
TRBD1	TRBV4-2	TRBJ1-1	-	CASSQLTGDDAEAFF	TGTGCCAGCAGCCAACTGACAGGGGACGACGCTGAAGCTTTCTTT
TRBD1	TRBV30	TRBJ1-2	-	CAWSRQGVNGYTF	TGTGCCTGGAGCCGACAGGGGGTGAATGGCTACACCTTC
-	TRBV2	TRBJ2-3	once	CASSSSYTDTQYF	TGTGCCAGCAGCTCTAGCTACACAGATACGCAGTATTTT
-	TRBV2	TRBJ1-2	-	CASNPPRPNYGYTF	TGTGCCAGCAATCCGCCGAGGCCTAACTATGGCTACACCTTC